This TCR beta chain was profiled in a study of CD8 T cells in ankylosing spondylitis. Study-level points and caveats: A motif of fewer than ten highly homologous TCR beta variants was seen as apparently characteristic of ankylosing spondylitis blood. Clones tied to disease were said to be significantly enriched in matched ankylosing spondylitis synovial fluid.

The CDR3 has 15 residues. Germline V gene sequence: CDR1 SQVTM, CDR2 ANQGSEA. The ends lost 7 bases at V and 13 bases at J; junction bases unmatched: 18. This clonotype was counted a few times. What it binds is unknown. MiXCR, run by TCRdb on the 5' RACE reads, gives a single entry per CDR3 protein. The sample shows 100,000 to 150,000 distinct CDR3 sequences, approximately 17% of them seen only once. What was sequenced was blood, either unsorted or a sorted T cell fraction (not recorded which). The TCR originated in a male donor with ankylosing spondylitis. V and J are TRBV29-1 and TRBJ2-2; TRBD2 agrees at 10 bases. The DNA of the CDR3 is TGCAGCGCCGAAGCCCTGACTAGCGGGTCCTGGGGGCTGTTTTTT. This codes for CSAEALTSGSWGLFF.